The 4 T cell receptor beta chains below all came from one sample that was sequenced in a study of T cells after yellow fever vaccination. TCRdb reprocessed the 5' RACE reads via MiXCR and lists one record per CDR3 protein. Of about 220,000 distinct CDR3 sequences in the sample, under 3.5% were seen once. The sequencing here drew on CD4+ T cells sorted from PBMCs, taken 10 days after the yellow fever booster vaccination. All receptors come from a man younger than 35 who received the YFV17D yellow fever vaccine.

This clonotype came up many times. The chain recombines TRBV7-2 with TRBJ2-3, with TRBD2 matching 15 bases. J lost 3 bases, V lost 6 bases, and 7 bases had no gene match. The CDR3 covers 17 residues. Germline loops: CDR1 SGHTA, CDR2 FQGNSA. The CDR3 loop is CASRHGLAGGPTDTQYF. The CDR3 DNA reads as TGTGCCAGCAGGCATGGACTAGCGGGGGGGCCAACAGATACGCAGTATTTT.

The chain has TRBV12-3 or TRBV12-4 and TRBJ1-5; D is unresolved. The CDR3 runs to 13 residues. V gave up 2 bases and J gave up 9 bases, with 11 bases separating them. CDR3 in amino acids: CASSLFIRSPQHF. CDR3 DNA: TGTGCCAGCAGTTTATTTATACGTTCGCCCCAGCATTTT.

This clonotype showed up many times. The rearrangement links TRBV12-3 or TRBV12-4 to TRBJ2-7; TRBD2 might be the D (5 bases). The CDR3 has 16 residues. V lost 6 bases, J lost 0 bases, and 18 bases lay in between. The CDR3 sequence: CASSPIVGVSSYEQYF. CDR3 bases: TGTGCCAGCAGCCCCATTGTCGGGGTAAGCTCCTACGAGCAGTACTTC.

This clonotype was seen at least ten times. The chain couples TRBV4-3 to TRBJ2-5; TRBD2 agrees at 12 bases. V lost 1 base, J lost 1 base, and 7 bases stayed unmatched. This CDR3 has 18 residues. The germline V gene has CDR1 LGHNA and CDR2 YSLEER. The CDR3 DNA reads as TGCGCCAGCAGCCAAGGGGCTAGCGGGGGGGCCCCCCAAGAGACCCAGTACTTC. This encodes CASSQGASGGAPQETQYF.